This T cell receptor (beta chain) emerged from a study of long-term antiretroviral therapy in people with HIV. An immunoSEQ assay, version v3.0, was performed at survey level. Assay: immunoSEQ multiplex PCR; the TCRdb copy retains only in-frame clones and omits some. The data contain roughly 16,000 clones, 70% to 80% of them singletons. This CDR3 has 14 amino acids. CDR1 SGHNT and CDR2 YENEEA come from the germline V gene. V was pared by 8 bases and J by 4 bases, with 14 bases between. The V gene is TRBV11-3, the J gene TRBJ1-4; tentatively, D is TRBD1 (6 bases). This clonotype was sampled from a man aged 40-49 years with HIV. Material: unsorted PBMCs, obtained 2.1 years after starting antiretroviral therapy. CDR3 DNA sequence: TGTGCCAGCGCCCCCGGGACAAGTAATGAAAAACTGTTTTTT. As protein: CASAPGTSNEKLFF. The variable domain in full, with the rest retrieved from reference TRBV11-3 and TRBJ1-4, is EAGVVQSPRYKIIEKKQPVAFWCNPISGHNTLYWYLQNLGQGPELLIRYENEEAVDDSQLPKDRFSAERLKGVDSTLKIQPAELGDSAVYLCASAPGTSNEKLFFGSGTQLSVL.